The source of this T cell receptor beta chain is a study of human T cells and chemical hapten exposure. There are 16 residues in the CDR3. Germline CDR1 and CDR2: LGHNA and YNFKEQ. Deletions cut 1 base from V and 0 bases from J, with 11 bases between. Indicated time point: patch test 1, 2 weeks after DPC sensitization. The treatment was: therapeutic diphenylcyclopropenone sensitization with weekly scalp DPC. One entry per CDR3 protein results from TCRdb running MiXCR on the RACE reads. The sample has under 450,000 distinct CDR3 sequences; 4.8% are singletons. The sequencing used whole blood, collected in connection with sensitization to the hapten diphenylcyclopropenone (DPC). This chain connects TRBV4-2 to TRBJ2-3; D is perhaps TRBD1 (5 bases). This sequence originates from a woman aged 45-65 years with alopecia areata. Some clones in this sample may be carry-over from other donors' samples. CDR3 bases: TGTGCCAGCAGCCAAGTCAGGGAATTTAGCACAGATACGCAGTATTTT. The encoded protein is CASSQVREFSTDTQYF.